The clone carrying this T cell receptor (beta chain) appeared many times. As yet, its antigen is unknown. The entry originates in a study of early T cells in non-severe SARS-CoV-2 infection. Study summary: Sequencing targeted bulk RNA from unsorted whole blood, leaving chains unpaired. Study-wide results and caveats: Matching against VDJdb likely underestimated virus-specific expansions, favoring anti-spike CD8.

Unique molecular identifier tags were affixed to discrete cDNA molecules. TCRdb processed the 5' RACE reads anew with MiXCR; each CDR3 protein has one entry. The data contain about 94,000 distinct CDR3 sequences, roughly 13% of them singletons. This sequence originates from an adult who was a healthcare worker with PCR-confirmed SARS-CoV-2 infection or an uninfected control (not recorded which). Sequencing used whole blood.

CDR3 in DNA: TGTGCCAGCAGCTTAAGAGTATCACAGGGTAATCGTTACGAGCAGTACTTC. It translates to CASSLRVSQGNRYEQYF. The chain combines TRBV7-2 with TRBJ2-7; perhaps TRBD1 as D (6 bases). V was pared by 2 bases and J by 4 bases, with 21 bases between. CDR3 size: 17 residues. Germline lookup yields CDR1 SGHTA and CDR2 FQGNSA. The complete variable domain, with remaining parts taken from reference TRBV7-2 and TRBJ2-7, reads GAGVSQSPSNKVTEKGKDVELRCDPISGHTALYWYRQSLGQGLEFLIYFQGNSAPDKSGLPSDRFSAERTGGSVSTLTIQRTQQEDSAVYLCASSLRVSQGNRYEQYFGPGTRLTVT.